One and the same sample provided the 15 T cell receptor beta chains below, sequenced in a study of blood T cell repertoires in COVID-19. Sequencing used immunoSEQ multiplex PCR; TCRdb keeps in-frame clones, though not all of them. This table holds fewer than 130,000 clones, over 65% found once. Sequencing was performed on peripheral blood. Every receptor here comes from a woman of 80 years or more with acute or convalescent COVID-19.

The CDR3 loop reads CASSYMRGYEQYF. DNA of the CDR3: TGTGCCAGCAGTTACATGAGAGGCTACGAGCAGTACTTC. The chain carries TRBV6-2 or TRBV6-3 and TRBJ2-7; no firm D call. The germline gives CDR1 MNHEY, CDR2 SVGEGT. The CDR3 has 13 residues. The germline V and J ends were trimmed by 2 bases and 3 bases, with 8 bases remaining between them.

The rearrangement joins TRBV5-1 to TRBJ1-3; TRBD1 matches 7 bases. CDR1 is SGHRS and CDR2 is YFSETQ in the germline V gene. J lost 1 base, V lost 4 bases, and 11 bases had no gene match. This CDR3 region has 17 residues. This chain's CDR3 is CASSPGQEVLSGNTIYF. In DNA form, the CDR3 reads TGCGCCAGCAGCCCCGGACAGGAGGTACTTTCTGGAAACACCATATATTTT.

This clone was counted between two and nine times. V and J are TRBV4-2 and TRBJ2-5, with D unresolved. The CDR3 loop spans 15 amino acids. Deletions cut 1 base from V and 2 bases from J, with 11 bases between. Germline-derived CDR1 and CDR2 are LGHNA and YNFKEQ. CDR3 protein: CASSQGVPSQETQYF. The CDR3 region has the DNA TGTGCCAGCAGCCAAGGAGTCCCTTCTCAAGAGACCCAGTACTTC.

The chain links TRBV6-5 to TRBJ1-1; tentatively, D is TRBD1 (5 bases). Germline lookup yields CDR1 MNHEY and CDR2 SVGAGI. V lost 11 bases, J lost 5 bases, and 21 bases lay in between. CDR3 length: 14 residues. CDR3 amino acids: CAALGRDFGTEAFF. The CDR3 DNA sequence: TGTGCCGCCCTCGGGCGGGACTTTGGGACTGAAGCTTTCTTT.

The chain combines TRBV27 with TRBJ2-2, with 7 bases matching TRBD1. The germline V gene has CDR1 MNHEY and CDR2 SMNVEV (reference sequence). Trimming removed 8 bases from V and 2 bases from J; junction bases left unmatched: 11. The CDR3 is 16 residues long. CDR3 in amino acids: CASAWQGTVNTGELFF. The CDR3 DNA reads TGTGCCAGCGCGTGGCAAGGGACAGTTAACACCGGGGAGCTGTTTTTT.

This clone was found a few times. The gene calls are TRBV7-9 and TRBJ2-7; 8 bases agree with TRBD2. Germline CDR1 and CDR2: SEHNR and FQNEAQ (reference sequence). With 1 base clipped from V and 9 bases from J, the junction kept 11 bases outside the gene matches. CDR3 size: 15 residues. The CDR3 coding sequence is TGTGCCAGCAGCTTAGGGGCAGCGGGAGTCGGTGGGCAGTACTTC. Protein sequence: CASSLGAAGVGGQYF.

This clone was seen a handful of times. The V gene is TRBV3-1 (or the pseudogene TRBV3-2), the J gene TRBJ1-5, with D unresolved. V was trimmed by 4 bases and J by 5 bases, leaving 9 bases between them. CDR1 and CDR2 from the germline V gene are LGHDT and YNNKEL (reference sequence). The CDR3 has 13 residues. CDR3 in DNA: TGTGCCAGCAGCCCCACAGTAGATCAGCCCCAGCATTTT. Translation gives CASSPTVDQPQHF.

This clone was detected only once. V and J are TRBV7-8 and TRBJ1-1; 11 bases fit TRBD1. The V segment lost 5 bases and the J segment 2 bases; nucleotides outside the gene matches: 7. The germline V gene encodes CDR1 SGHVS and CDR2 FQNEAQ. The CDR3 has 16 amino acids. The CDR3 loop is CASSRGQGGINTEAFF. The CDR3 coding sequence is TGTGCCAGCAGCCGGGGACAGGGGGGGATCAACACTGAAGCTTTCTTT.

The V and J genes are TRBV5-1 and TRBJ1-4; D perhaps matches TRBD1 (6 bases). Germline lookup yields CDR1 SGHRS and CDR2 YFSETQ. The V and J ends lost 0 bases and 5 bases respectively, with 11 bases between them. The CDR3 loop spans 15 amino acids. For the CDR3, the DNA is TGCGCCAGCAGCTTGGTGGGGACAAGGAATGAAAAACTGTTTTTT. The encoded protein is CASSLVGTRNEKLFF.

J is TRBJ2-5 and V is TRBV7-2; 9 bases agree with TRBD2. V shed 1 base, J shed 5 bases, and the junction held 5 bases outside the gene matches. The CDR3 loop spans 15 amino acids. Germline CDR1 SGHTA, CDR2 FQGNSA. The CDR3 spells CASSLVASGKETQYF. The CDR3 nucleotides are TGTGCCAGCAGCTTAGTAGCTAGCGGGAAGGAGACCCAGTACTTC.

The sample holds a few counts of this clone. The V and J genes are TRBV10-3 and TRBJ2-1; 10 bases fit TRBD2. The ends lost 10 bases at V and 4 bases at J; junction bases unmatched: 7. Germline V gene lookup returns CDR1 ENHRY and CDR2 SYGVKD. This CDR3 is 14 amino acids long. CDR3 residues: CATVTSGVYNEQFF. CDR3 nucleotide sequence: TGTGCCACCGTTACTAGCGGGGTTTACAATGAGCAGTTCTTC.

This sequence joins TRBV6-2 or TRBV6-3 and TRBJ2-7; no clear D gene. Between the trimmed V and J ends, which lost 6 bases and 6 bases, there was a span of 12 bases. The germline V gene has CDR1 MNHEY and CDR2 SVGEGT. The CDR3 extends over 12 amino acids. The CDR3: CASSASLGEQYF. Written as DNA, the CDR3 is TGTGCCAGCAGCGCTAGTTTGGGCGAGCAGTACTTC.

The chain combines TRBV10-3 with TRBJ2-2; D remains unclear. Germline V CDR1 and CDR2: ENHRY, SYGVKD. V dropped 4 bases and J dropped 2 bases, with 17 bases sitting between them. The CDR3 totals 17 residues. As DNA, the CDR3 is TGTGCCATCAGTGCGCAAGACTCGATCATTAACACCGGGGAGCTGTTTTTT. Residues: CAISAQDSIINTGELFF.

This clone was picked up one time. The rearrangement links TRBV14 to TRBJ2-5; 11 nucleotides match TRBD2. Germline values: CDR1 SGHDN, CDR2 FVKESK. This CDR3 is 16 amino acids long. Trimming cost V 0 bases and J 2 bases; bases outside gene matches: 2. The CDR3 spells CASSQETSGIQETQYF. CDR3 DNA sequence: TGTGCCAGCAGCCAAGAGACTAGCGGGATACAAGAGACCCAGTACTTC.

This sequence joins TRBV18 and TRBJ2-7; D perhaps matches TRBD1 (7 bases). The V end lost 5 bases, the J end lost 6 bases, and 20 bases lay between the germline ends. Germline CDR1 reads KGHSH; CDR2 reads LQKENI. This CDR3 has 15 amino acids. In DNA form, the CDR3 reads TGTGCCAGCTCATCCCCAAACAGGGGAGGTTCCGAGCAGTACTTC. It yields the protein CASSSPNRGGSEQYF.